One and the same sample provided the 12 T cell receptor beta chains below, sequenced in a study of T cell responses to AZD1222 COVID-19 vaccine. Produced via immunoSEQ multiplex PCR; TCRdb's table is partial and in-frame only. The table lists about 85,000 clones, 88% of them singletons. This sample comprised peripheral blood, obtained on day 0 of MenACWY control vaccination. These receptors originate from an adult in good health.

Only a few counts were recorded for this clone. At the DNA level, this CDR3 is encoded by other sequences in the same sample as well. CDR3 sequence: CASSESINYGYTF. CDR3 DNA sequence: TGTGCCAGCAGTGAATCAATTAACTATGGCTACACCTTC. The rearrangement links TRBV6-1 to TRBJ1-2; no firm D call. This CDR3 has 13 amino acids. The germline CDR1 and CDR2 sequences are MNHNS and SASEGT. V lost 2 bases and J 1 base, leaving 5 bases between the germline ends.

This chain links TRBV7-2 with TRBJ1-2, with a tentative D call TRBD1 (6 bases). The CDR3 sequence is 14 residues long. Germline assignment: CDR1 SGHTA and CDR2 FQGNSA. Deletions cut 1 base from V and 4 bases from J, with 10 bases between. The CDR3 spells CASSLGQGSYGYTF. CDR3 nucleotide sequence: TGTGCCAGCAGCTTAGGGCAGGGGAGCTATGGCTACACCTTC.

This sequence joins TRBV5-6 and TRBJ1-1, with TRBD1 matching 8 bases. V dropped 3 bases and J dropped 4; count of bases not matched to a gene: 2. The CDR3 is 13 amino acids. Per the germline V gene, CDR1 is SGHDT and CDR2 is YYEEEE. CDR3 sequence (DNA): TGTGCCAGCAGCTGGACAGGGACCACTGAAGCTTTCTTT. Amino acid sequence: CASSWTGTTEAFF.

This chain joins TRBV4-2 and TRBJ1-3; D remains ambiguous. The CDR3 has 15 amino acids. V was cut by 4 bases and J by 0 bases, with 10 bases left in between. The V gene's germline CDR1 is LGHNA and CDR2 YNFKEQ. The chain's CDR3 is CASSPLTVSGNTIYF. The CDR3 DNA reads as TGTGCCAGCAGCCCCCTTACAGTCTCTGGAAACACCATATATTTT.

The chain carries TRBV20-1 and TRBJ1-2; D is unresolved. V was shortened by 3 bases and J by 8 bases, with 16 bases between the two germline ends. The CDR3 is 13 residues long. Germline CDR1 and CDR2: DFQATT and SNEGSKA (reference sequence). CDR3: CSASPADAVGYTF. The DNA for the CDR3 is TGCAGTGCTAGTCCCGCAGACGCTGTAGGCTACACCTTC.

The chain has TRBV11-3 and TRBJ2-1; unclear D gene. Germline loops: CDR1 SGHNT, CDR2 YENEEA. Deletions cut 5 bases from V and 0 bases from J, with 11 bases between. CDR3 length: 15 residues. The CDR3 DNA reads TGTGCCAGCAGCCACGACTCCCGCTCCTACAATGAGCAGTTCTTC. This translates into CASSHDSRSYNEQFF.

The rearrangement links TRBV7-2 to TRBJ1-3; D is unresolved. Germline CDR1 reads SGHTA; CDR2 reads FQGNSA. Trimming removed 3 bases at V and 5 bases at J, with 2 bases between. CDR3 length equals 11 residues. DNA of the CDR3: TGTGCCAGCAGCTTCAGAAACACCATATATTTT. It yields the protein CASSFRNTIYF.

CDR3 region: CASSYDRAYGYTF. CDR3 nucleotides: TGTGCCAGCAGCTACGACAGGGCCTATGGCTACACCTTC. The chain has TRBV5-6 and TRBJ1-2; the match to TRBD1 covers 7 bases. Germline values: CDR1 SGHDT, CDR2 YYEEEE. Unmatched junction bases numbered 3, after V lost 3 bases and J lost 4 bases. The CDR3 runs to 13 residues.

This chain uses TRBV19 with TRBJ2-1; a possible D gene is TRBD1 (6 bases). CDR1 is LNHDA, CDR2 SQIVND, per germline (reference sequence). Deletions cut 6 bases from V and 7 bases from J, with 19 bases between. The CDR3 extends over 15 amino acids. DNA of the CDR3: TGTGCCAGTAGCCTACAGGGTTCCCTGAGGAATGAGCAGTTCTTC. This sequence encodes CASSLQGSLRNEQFF.

The chain couples TRBV7-2 to TRBJ2-1; D remains ambiguous. The germline V gene has CDR1 SGHTA and CDR2 FQGNSA. V gave up 2 bases and J gave up 5 bases, with 13 bases separating them. The CDR3 has 15 amino acids. The CDR3 is CASSLYGESHNEQFF. DNA of the CDR3: TGTGCCAGCAGCTTATATGGGGAATCCCACAATGAGCAGTTCTTC. Using reference TRBV7-2 and TRBJ2-1 for the parts outside the CDR3, the full variable domain is GAGVSQSPSNKVTEKGKDVELRCDPISGHTALYWYRQSLGQGLEFLIYFQGNSAPDKSGLPSDRFSAERTGGSVSTLTIQRTQQEDSAVYLCASSLYGESHNEQFFGPGTRLTVL.

This clone was detected once. This chain uses TRBV30 with TRBJ1-1; 8 nucleotides match TRBD1. V lost 3 bases to trimming and J lost 7 bases; unmatched junction nucleotides: 4. There are 12 residues in the CDR3. The germline gives CDR1 GTSNPN, CDR2 SVGIG (reference sequence). CDR3 region: CAWSRGRVEAFF. CDR3 bases: TGTGCCTGGAGCAGGGGGCGCGTTGAAGCTTTCTTT.

This clone showed up just once. This chain connects TRBV7-9 to TRBJ1-5, with D uncertain. Trimming shortened V by 2 bases and J by 4 bases, and 3 bases separated the two germline ends. Germline CDR1 reads SEHNR; CDR2 reads FQNEAQ (reference sequence). The CDR3 spans 12 residues. CDR3 sequence reads: CASSLSNQPQHF. CDR3 in DNA: TGTGCCAGCAGCTTATCAAATCAGCCCCAGCATTTT.